This T cell receptor (beta chain) is from a study of cytomegalovirus exposure and HLA in healthy donors. Broader study findings: From TCR beta sequences, most subjects' HLA-A and HLA-B alleles were reportedly predicted accurately. The classifier reportedly diagnosed cytomegalovirus status with high specificity and sensitivity.

PCR was performed using 60 Vbeta and 13 Jbeta primers. Original processing notes: Later, an analysis found about 80 million unique TCR beta chains, and some 10 million of these were shared. Libraries were prepared by immunoSEQ multiplex PCR; TCRdb keeps only in-frame clonotypes and omits some of them. D and trimming were read from the DNA, whereas the V and J calls and clone size are those reported in that table. The repertoire holds about 170,000 clones, with approximately 79% as singletons. Germline lookup yields CDR1 KGHSH and CDR2 LQKENI. V shed 6 bases and J 4 bases; nucleotides not matched to a gene: 9. CDR3 length: 15 residues. Concerning this clone itself: The target antigen is unknown.

This chain links TRBV18 with TRBJ2-7; 10 positions agree with TRBD1. Sequencing used PBMCs. The source of this sequence is a man aged 40-49 years in good health and CMV-seropositive. CDR3 nucleotides: TGTGCCAGCTCCCCTTGGACAGGGGGTCAATACGAGCAGTACTTC. Translated: CASSPWTGGQYEQYF.